This T cell receptor (beta chain) is from a study of blood T cells in healthy people across ages. About the study: Researchers report that template switching captured about one barcoded beta molecule per two T cells.

V gave up 2 bases and J gave up 7 bases, with 12 bases separating them. Germline V gene sequence: CDR1 MGHRA, CDR2 YSYEKL. The CDR3 extends over 15 amino acids. The authors ran a second PCR of about 6 to 11 cycles using a sample-barcoded 5' primer and a J-beta primer mix. Each cDNA molecule, via a template-switch adaptor with 12 random nucleotides, was tagged. TCRdb re-derived calls from the 5' RACE reads in MiXCR, one entry per CDR3 protein. The sample lists 600,000 to 1,000,000 distinct CDR3 sequences, about three fifths occurring once. Caucasian, healthy and from Russia, the donors were aged between about 6 and 100. Peripheral blood from each donor was collected in a volume of approximately 9.2 milliliters.

The receptor was derived from a man younger than 40 in good health. The chain is built from TRBV4-1 and TRBJ1-6; D gene uncertain. Input material: blood. The CDR3 here is CASSQQAGKNSPLHF. CDR3 DNA sequence: TGCGCCAGCAGCCAACAAGCGGGCAAGAATTCACCCCTCCACTTT.